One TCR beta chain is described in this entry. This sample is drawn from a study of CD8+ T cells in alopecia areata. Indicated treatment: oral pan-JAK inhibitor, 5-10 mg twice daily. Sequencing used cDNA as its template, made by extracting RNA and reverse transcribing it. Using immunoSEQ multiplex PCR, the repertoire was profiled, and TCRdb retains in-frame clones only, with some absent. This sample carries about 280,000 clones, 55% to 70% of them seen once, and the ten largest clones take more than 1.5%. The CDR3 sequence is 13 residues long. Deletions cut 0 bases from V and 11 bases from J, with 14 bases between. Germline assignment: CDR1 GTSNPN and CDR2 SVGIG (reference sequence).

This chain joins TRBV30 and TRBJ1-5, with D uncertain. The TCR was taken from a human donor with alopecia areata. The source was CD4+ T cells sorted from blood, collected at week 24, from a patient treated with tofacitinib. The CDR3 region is CAWSVLDDTAQHF. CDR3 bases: TGTGCCTGGAGTGTACTAGACGATACGGCCCAGCATTTT.